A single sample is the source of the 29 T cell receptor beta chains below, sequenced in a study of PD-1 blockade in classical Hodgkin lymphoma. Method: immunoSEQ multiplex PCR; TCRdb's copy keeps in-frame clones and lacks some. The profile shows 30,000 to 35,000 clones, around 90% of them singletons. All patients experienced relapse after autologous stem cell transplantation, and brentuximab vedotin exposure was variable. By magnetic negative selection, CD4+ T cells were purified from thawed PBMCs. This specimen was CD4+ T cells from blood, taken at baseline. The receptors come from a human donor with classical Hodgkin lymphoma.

CDR3 nucleotides: TGTGCCAGCAGTGAAGCCCTAGCGGGAGGGCGAGAGACCCAGTACTTC. The encoded protein is CASSEALAGGRETQYF. The genes are TRBV6-1 and TRBJ2-5; 12 nucleotides line up with TRBD2. Germline loops: CDR1 MNHNS, CDR2 SASEGT. The trim removed 0 bases at V and 4 bases at J, leaving 3 bases unmatched. This CDR3 has 16 residues.

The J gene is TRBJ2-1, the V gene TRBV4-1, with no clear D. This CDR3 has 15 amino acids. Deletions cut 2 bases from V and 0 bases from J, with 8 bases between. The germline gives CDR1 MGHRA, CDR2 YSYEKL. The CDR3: CASSQPEFSYNEQFF. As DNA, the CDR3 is TGCGCCAGCAGCCAACCTGAGTTCTCCTACAATGAGCAGTTCTTC.

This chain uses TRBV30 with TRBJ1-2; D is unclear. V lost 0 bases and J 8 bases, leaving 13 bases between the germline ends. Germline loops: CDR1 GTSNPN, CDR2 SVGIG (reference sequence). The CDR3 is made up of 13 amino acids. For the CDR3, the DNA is TGTGCCTGGAGTGTACTTTACGGCGCGGGCTACACCTTC. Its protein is CAWSVLYGAGYTF.

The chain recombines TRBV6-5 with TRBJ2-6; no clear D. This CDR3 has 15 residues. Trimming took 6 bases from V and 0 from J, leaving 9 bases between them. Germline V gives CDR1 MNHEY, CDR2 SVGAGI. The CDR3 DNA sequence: TGTGCCAGCAGGGGTGGTAGCTCTGGGGCCAACGTCCTGACTTTC. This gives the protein CASRGGSSGANVLTF.

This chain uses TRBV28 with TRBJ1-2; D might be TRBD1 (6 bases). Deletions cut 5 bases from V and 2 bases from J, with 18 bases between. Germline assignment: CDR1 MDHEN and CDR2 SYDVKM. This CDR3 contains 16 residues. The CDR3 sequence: CASSQPGALTNYGYTF. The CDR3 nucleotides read TGTGCCAGCAGTCAACCAGGGGCACTTACCAACTATGGCTACACCTTC.

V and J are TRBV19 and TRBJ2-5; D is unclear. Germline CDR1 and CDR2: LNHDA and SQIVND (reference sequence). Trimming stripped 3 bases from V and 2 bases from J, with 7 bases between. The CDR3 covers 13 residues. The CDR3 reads CASSIRLQETQYF. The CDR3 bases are TGTGCCAGTAGTATCCGGTTACAAGAGACCCAGTACTTC.

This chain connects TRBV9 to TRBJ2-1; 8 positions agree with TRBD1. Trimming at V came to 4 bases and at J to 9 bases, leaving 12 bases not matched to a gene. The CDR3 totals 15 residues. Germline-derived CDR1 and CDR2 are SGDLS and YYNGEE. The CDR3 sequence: CASSLIQGGSAEQFF. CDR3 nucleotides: TGTGCCAGCAGCCTAATACAGGGGGGAAGTGCTGAGCAGTTCTTC. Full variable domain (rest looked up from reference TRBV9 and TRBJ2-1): DSGVTQTPKHLITATGQRVTLRCSPRSGDLSVYWYQQSLDQGLQFLIQYYNGEERAKGNILERFSAQQFPDLHSELNLSSLELGDSALYFCASSLIQGGSAEQFFGPGTRLTVL.

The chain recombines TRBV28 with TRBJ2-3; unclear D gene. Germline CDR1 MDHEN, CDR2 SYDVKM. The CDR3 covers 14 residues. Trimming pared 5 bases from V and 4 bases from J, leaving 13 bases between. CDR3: CASSPPPRADTQYF. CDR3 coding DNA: TGTGCCAGCAGTCCACCTCCAAGGGCAGATACGCAGTATTTT.

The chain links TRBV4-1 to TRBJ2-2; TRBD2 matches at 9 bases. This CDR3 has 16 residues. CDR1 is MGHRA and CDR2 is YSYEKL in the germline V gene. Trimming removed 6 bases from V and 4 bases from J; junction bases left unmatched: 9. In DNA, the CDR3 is TGCGCCAGCAGTCCAAGACTAGCGGAAATCACCGGGGAGCTGTTTTTT. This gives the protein CASSPRLAEITGELFF.

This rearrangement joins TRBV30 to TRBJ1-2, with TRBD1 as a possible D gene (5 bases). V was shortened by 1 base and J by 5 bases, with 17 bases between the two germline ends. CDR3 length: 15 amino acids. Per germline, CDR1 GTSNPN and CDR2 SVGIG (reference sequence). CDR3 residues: CAWSGIREPGYGYTF. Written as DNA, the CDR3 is TGTGCCTGGAGTGGGATAAGGGAGCCAGGGTATGGCTACACCTTC.

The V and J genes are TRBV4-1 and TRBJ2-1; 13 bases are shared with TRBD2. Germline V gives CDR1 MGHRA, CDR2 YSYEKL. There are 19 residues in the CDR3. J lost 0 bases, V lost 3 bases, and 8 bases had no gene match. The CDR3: CASSHGTSGRGSSYNEQFF. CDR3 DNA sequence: TGCGCCAGCAGCCATGGTACTAGCGGGAGGGGTAGCTCCTACAATGAGCAGTTCTTC.

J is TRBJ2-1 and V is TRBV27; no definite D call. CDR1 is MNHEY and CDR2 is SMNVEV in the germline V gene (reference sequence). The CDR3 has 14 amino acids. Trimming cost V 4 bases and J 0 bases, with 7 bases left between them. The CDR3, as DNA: TGTGCCAGCAGTTCCTATCGCTCCTACAATGAGCAGTTCTTC. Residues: CASSSYRSYNEQFF.

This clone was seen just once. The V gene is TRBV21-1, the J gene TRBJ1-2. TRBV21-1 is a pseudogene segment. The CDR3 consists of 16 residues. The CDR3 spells CASSKTVGGLVIGYTF. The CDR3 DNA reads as TGTGCCAGCAGCAAAACGGTCGGGGGGCTAGTTATCGGCTACACCTTC.

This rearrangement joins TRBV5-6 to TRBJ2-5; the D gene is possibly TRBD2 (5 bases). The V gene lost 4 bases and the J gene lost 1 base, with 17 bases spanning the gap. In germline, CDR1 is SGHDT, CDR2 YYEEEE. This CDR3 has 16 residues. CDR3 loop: CASSRGWGEGQETQYF. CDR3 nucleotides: TGTGCCAGCAGCCGGGGTTGGGGTGAGGGCCAAGAGACCCAGTACTTC.

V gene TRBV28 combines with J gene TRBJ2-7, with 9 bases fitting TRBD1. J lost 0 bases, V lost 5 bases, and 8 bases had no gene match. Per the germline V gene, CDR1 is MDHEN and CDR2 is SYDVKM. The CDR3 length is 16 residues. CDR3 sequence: CASSTTWTGVSYEQYF. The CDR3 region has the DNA TGTGCCAGCAGTACAACCTGGACAGGGGTCTCCTACGAGCAGTACTTC.

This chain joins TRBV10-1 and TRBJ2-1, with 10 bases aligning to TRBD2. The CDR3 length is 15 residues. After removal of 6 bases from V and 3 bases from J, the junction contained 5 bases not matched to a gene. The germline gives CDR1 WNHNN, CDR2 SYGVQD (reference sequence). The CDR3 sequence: CASSNSGRIYNEQFF. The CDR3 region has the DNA TGCGCCAGCAGCAATAGCGGGAGGATCTACAATGAGCAGTTCTTC.

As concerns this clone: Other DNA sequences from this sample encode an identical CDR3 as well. CDR3 sequence: CASSLLGREAFF. CDR3 coding DNA: TGTGCCAGCAGTTTATTGGGGAGGGAAGCTTTCTTT. The chain is built from TRBV28 and TRBJ1-1, with D uncertain. The CDR3 totals 12 residues. Germline CDR1 reads MDHEN; CDR2 reads SYDVKM. The V and J ends lost 1 base and 8 bases respectively, with 8 bases between them.

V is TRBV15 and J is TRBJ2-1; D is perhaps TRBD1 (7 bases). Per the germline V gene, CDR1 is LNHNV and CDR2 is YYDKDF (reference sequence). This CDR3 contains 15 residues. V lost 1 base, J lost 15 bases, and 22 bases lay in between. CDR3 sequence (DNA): TGTGCCACCAGCAGAGTTGCCAGGGGGGTTAGGGTTGTGTTCTTC. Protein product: CATSRVARGVRVVFF.

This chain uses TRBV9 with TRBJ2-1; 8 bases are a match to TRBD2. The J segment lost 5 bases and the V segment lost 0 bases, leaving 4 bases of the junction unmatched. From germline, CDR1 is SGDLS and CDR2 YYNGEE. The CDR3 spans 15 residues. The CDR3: CASSVGGRLHNEQFF. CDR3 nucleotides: TGTGCCAGCAGCGTAGGCGGGAGGCTCCACAATGAGCAGTTCTTC.

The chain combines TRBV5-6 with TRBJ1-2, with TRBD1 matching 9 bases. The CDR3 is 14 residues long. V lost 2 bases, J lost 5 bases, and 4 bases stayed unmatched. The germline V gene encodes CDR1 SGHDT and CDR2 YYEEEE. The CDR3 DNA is TGTGCCAGCAGCTTAGGACAGGGGACTTATGGCTACACCTTC. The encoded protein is CASSLGQGTYGYTF.

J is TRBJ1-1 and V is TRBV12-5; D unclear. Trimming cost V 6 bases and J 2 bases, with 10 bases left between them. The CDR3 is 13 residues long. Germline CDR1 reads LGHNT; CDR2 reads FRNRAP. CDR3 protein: CASGGFSNTEAFF. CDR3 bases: TGTGCTAGTGGAGGGTTTAGTAACACTGAAGCTTTCTTT.

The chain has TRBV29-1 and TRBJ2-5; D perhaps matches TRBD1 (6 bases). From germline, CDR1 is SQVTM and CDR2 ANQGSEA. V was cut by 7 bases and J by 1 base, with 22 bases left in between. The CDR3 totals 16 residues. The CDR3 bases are TGCAGCGCTGTTTCCAGGGGTATCTGGCCCCAAGAGACCCAGTACTTC. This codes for CSAVSRGIWPQETQYF.

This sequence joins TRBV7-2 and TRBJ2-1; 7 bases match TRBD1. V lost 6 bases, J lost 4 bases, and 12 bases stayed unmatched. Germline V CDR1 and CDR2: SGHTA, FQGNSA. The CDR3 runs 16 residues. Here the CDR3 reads CASSYTRDSYYNEQFF. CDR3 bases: TGTGCCAGCAGTTACACCCGGGACAGCTATTACAATGAGCAGTTCTTC.

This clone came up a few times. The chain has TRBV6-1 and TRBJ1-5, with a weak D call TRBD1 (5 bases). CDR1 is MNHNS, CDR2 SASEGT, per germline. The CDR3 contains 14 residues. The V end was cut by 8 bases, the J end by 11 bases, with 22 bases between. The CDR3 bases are TGTGCCAGCTCGGACACCATAGGTAGCCTGGCCCAGCATTTT. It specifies CASSDTIGSLAQHF.

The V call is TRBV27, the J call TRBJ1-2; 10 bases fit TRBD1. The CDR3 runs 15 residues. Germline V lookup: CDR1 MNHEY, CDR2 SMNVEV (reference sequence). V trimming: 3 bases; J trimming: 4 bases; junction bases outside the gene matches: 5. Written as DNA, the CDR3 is TGTGCCAGCAGTTTTAAGTGGACAGGGGGCTATGGCTACACCTTC. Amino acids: CASSFKWTGGYGYTF.

The CDR3 is CAWPGGRAGYTF. CDR3 DNA: TGTGCCTGGCCTGGAGGTAGGGCTGGCTACACCTTC. The chain joins TRBV30 to TRBJ1-2; D remains unclear. Germline CDR1 is GTSNPN and CDR2 is SVGIG (reference sequence). V was cut by 5 bases and J by 7 bases, with 14 bases left in between. The CDR3 totals 12 residues. Full variable domain (missing parts from reference TRBV30 and TRBJ1-2): SQTIHQWPATLVQPVGSPLSLECTVEGTSNPNLYWYRQAAGRGLQLLFYSVGIGQISSEVPQNLSASRPQDRQFILSSKKLLLSDSGFYLCAWPGGRAGYTFGSGTRLTVV.

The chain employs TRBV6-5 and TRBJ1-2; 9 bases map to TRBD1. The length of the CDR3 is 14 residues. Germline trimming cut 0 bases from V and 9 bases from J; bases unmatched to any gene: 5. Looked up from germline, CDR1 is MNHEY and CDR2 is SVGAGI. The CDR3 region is CASSYSGQGISYTF. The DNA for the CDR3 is TGTGCCAGCAGTTACTCTGGACAGGGGATAAGCTACACCTTC.

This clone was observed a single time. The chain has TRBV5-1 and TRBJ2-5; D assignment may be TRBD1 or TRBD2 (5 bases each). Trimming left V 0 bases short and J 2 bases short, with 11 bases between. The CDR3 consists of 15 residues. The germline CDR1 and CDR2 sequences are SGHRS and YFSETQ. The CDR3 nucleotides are TGCGCCAGCAGCTTGGCGGGGACGGAGCAAGAGACCCAGTACTTC. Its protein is CASSLAGTEQETQYF.

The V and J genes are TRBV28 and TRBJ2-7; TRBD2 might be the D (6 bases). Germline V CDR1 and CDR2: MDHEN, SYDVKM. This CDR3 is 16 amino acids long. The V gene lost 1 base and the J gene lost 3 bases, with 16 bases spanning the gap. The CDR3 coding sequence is TGTGCCAGCAGTTTATTAGGGAGGATCTACGGCTACGAGCAGTACTTC. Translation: CASSLLGRIYGYEQYF.